The 14 T cell receptor beta chains in this list originate from one sample, sequenced in a study of regulatory T cells in long-lasting Graves disease. Libraries of TCR beta came from iRepertoire HTBI primers plus Arm-PCR of CDR3 regions. TCRdb independently ran MiXCR on the multiplex PCR reads; one entry per CDR3 protein. This sample yields 550,000 or so distinct CDR3 sequences, of which approximately 12% are seen a single time; roughly 8.9% belongs to the top ten. Time point given: newly diagnosed GD, antithyroid drugs for less than 3 months. PBMC RNA was the source of the TCR library. The sample also formed part of further work on T cells in Graves' hyperthyroidism and ophthalmopathy.

The sequences come from peripheral blood mononuclear cells (PBMCs), collected at new diagnosis, from a patient treated with antithyroid drugs. The receptors derive from a woman aged 30 to 39 with Graves disease.

This clonotype has a count of ten or more. The gene calls are TRBV20-1 and TRBJ2-7; TRBD2 agrees at 14 bases. Per the germline V gene, CDR1 is DFQATT and CDR2 is SNEGSKA (reference sequence). This CDR3 is built from 14 residues. V lost 5 bases to trimming and J lost 5 bases; unmatched junction nucleotides: 5. CDR3 region: CSAGLAGGTNEQYF. The CDR3 DNA is TGCAGTGCTGGACTAGCGGGAGGTACGAACGAGCAGTACTTC.

This clonotype appeared many times. The chain recombines TRBV29-1 with TRBJ2-1, with 7 positions matching TRBD2. Germline V gives CDR1 SQVTM, CDR2 ANQGSEA. The CDR3 covers 15 residues. The J segment lost 4 bases and the V segment lost 7 bases, leaving 13 bases of the junction unmatched. The CDR3 is CSAAGRGTRYNEQFF. The CDR3 nucleotides read TGCAGCGCCGCGGGGCGGGGGACCCGTTACAATGAGCAGTTCTTC.

Ten or more counts support this clonotype. The chain carries TRBV20-1 and TRBJ2-1; TRBD1 matches 7 bases. The CDR3 loop spans 13 amino acids. Germline V CDR1 and CDR2: DFQATT, SNEGSKA (reference sequence). J was trimmed by 8 bases and V by 7 bases; bases with no gene match: 11. The CDR3, as DNA: TGCAGTGTTAACGACAGGGAAATTGATGAGCAGTTCTTC. Its translation: CSVNDREIDEQFF.

This clonotype has ten or more counts. The V gene is TRBV27, the J gene TRBJ1-5; 10 bases agree with TRBD1. The CDR3 length is 14 residues. Germline CDR1 MNHEY, CDR2 SMNVEV (reference sequence). The trim removed 5 bases at V and 9 bases at J, leaving 7 bases unmatched. The CDR3 bases are TGTGCCAGCAGTCCCGGGACAGGGGCTTCGCCCCAGCATTTT. It translates to CASSPGTGASPQHF.

This clonotype was detected only a few times. The CDR3 loop reads CASSQEVLGGRTGELFF. The CDR3 nucleotides are TGCGCCAGCAGCCAAGAAGTTTTGGGAGGGCGGACCGGGGAGCTGTTTTTT. The chain joins TRBV4-3 to TRBJ2-2, with 7 bases identical to TRBD2. The CDR3 is 17 amino acids. Germline CDR1 LGHNA, CDR2 YSLEER. V trimming: 0 bases; J trimming: 5 bases; junction bases outside the gene matches: 9.

This clonotype came up many times. The chain combines TRBV11-2 with TRBJ1-1; no definite D call. Germline V gene lookup returns CDR1 SGHAT and CDR2 FQNNGV. Trimming cost V 0 bases and J 1 base, with 6 bases left between them. The CDR3 is made up of 14 amino acids. The CDR3 region is CASSLDRWNTEAFF. CDR3 nucleotides: TGTGCCAGCAGCTTAGATCGCTGGAACACTGAAGCTTTCTTT.

This clonotype was counted between two and nine times. This likely stems from a read error, as it lies one base from a far larger clone. The chain has TRBV2 and TRBJ2-3; D is unresolved. The J call may be in error: the DNA end matches TRBJ1-1 better. This CDR3 has 13 residues. Per germline, CDR1 SNHLY and CDR2 FYNNEI. CDR3: CASTFPEDTEAFF. The CDR3 DNA reads TGTGCCAGCACTTTCCCTGAGGACACTGAAGCTTTCTTT.

The rearrangement uses TRBV20-1 and TRBJ1-3; a possible D gene is TRBD1 (5 bases). V lost 5 bases to trimming and J lost 7 bases, with 15 bases between them. CDR1 is DFQATT, CDR2 SNEGSKA, per germline (reference sequence). The CDR3 is 13 amino acids. The CDR3 reads CSAWDGGLNTIYF. The CDR3 DNA follows: TGCAGTGCTTGGGACGGCGGGTTGAACACCATATATTTT.

The V gene is TRBV2, the J gene TRBJ2-6; the D gene could be TRBD1 or TRBD2 (5 bases each). V was trimmed by 7 bases and J by 5 bases, leaving 15 bases between them. Germline CDR1 SNHLY, CDR2 FYNNEI. This CDR3 spans 15 amino acids. CDR3 nucleotides: TGTGCCAGCACTGAGGGACCGGGAAGGGCCAACGTCCTGACTTTC. It is translated as CASTEGPGRANVLTF.

This clonotype was recorded many times. The chain has TRBV11-2 and TRBJ1-1; D uncertain. V was pared by 3 bases and J by 6 bases, with 8 bases between. Germline-derived CDR1 and CDR2 are SGHAT and FQNNGV. CDR3 size: 12 residues. The CDR3 DNA reads TGTGCCAGCAGCTTCCGACGTGCTGAAGCTTTCTTT. It yields the protein CASSFRRAEAFF.

The chain carries TRBV28 and TRBJ1-1; 10 bases agree with TRBD1. The germline V gene has CDR1 MDHEN and CDR2 SYDVKM. The CDR3 loop spans 15 amino acids. V dropped 6 bases and J dropped 6; count of bases not matched to a gene: 10. The CDR3 DNA follows: TGTGCCAGCAGAGAATCCGGGACAGGGGTTCCTGAAGCTTTCTTT. Protein product: CASRESGTGVPEAFF. The whole variable domain, filled in from reference TRBV28 and TRBJ1-1, reads DVKVTQSSRYLVKRTGEKVFLECVQDMDHENMFWYRQDPGLGLRLIYFSYDVKMKEKGDIPEGYSVSREKKERFSLILESASTNQTSMYLCASRESGTGVPEAFFGQGTRLTVV.

Ten or more counts support this clonotype. The chain joins TRBV9 to TRBJ2-3; TRBD1 aligns across 8 bases. The trim removed 1 base at V and 5 bases at J, leaving 6 bases unmatched. The CDR3 has 15 amino acids. Germline V lookup: CDR1 SGDLS, CDR2 YYNGEE. CDR3 sequence (DNA): TGTGCCAGCAGCGTACTGGACAGGGCCCAAGATACGCAGTATTTT. It codes for CASSVLDRAQDTQYF.

This clonotype occurred a few times. The V and J genes are TRBV29-1 and TRBJ1-2; the D is unclear. The V end was cut by 7 bases, the J end by 8 bases, with 8 bases between. The CDR3 is 9 residues long. Looked up from germline, CDR1 is SQVTM and CDR2 is ANQGSEA. In DNA, the CDR3 is TGCAGCGGCCTAGGCGGCTACACCTTC. It yields the protein CSGLGGYTF.

The rearrangement links TRBV10-3 to TRBJ2-1; a weak D match, TRBD1 (5 bases). Looked up from germline, CDR1 is ENHRY and CDR2 is SYGVKD. V shed 3 bases and J shed 7 bases, with 16 bases lying between them. The CDR3 totals 15 residues. For the CDR3, the DNA is TGTGCCATCAGTGACCGAACGTACAGGAGAAATGAGCAGTTCTTC. Its translation: CAISDRTYRRNEQFF.